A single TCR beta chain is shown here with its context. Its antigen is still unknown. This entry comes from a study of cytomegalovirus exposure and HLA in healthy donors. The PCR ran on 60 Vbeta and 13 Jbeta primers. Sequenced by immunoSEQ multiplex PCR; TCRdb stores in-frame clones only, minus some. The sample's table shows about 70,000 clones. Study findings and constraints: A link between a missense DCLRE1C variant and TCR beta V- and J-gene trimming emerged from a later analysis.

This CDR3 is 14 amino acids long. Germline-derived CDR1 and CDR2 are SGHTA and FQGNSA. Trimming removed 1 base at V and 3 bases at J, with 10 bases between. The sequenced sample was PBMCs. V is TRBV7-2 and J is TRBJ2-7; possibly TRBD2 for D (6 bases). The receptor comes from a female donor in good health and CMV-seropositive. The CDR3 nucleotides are TGTGCCAGCAGCTTAGAGGTGGGGGGCTACGAGCAGTACTTC. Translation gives CASSLEVGGYEQYF.